The entry below gives a single T cell receptor (beta chain) sequence along with its context. Its antigen remains undetermined. Base qualities are not at hand, and no much larger clone is one base apart. These data come from a study of blood T cell repertoires in COVID-19 (dated by TCRdb to about 2020). In the study overall: Collaborator samples came from the United States, Italy and Spain and covered acute and convalescent phases of COVID-19. Where available, HLA class I and class II types were taken from metadata supplied by the sample provider and were not determined by assay-based typing. The repertoires were made available in a free public database intended to serve as a resource for research on the immune response to SARS-CoV-2. The prospective study material was composed of cDNA or gDNA derived from T cells, B-cell-depleted T cells, or PBMCs. Subjects who had been exposed to COVID-19, were actively infected with it, or had recovered from it provided the deeply sampled blood TCRbeta repertoires that made up the dataset. Nearly every sample came with metadata listing a de-identified subject ID, COVID-19 status, age in years and sex. The samples were drawn from the first 160 participants of the ongoing ImmuneRACE study and from 1,254 subjects provided by 6 global collaborators. Findings and caveats that apply to the study as a whole: How much clinical and demographic metadata was included differed by source and by participant, and the metadata was provided uncurated.

Participants in the prospective study were aged roughly 18 to 100 years, lived in about two dozen United States geographic areas, and enrolled through a virtual design. To assign participants to cohorts, the prospective study relied on clinical history that participants themselves reported in a screening survey and a study questionnaire. ImmuneRACE Cohort 3 recovered participants were defined by two consecutive negative NP/OP PCR tests, healthcare professional clearance, or symptom resolution. In the prospective study, mobile phlebotomists collected whole blood, serum and a nasopharyngeal or oropharyngeal swab from each participant. Prospective study participants could optionally give additional blood draws and questionnaires over an approximately 2-month period. Before DNA extraction, prospective study blood samples were shipped either frozen or at room temperature. The immunoSEQ Assay, a bias-controlled multiplex PCR, was used to amplify TCRbeta CDR3 regions from genomic DNA. The source study handled its data this way. Within the assay, amplification of reference gene primers was used to estimate how many nucleated cells each sample contained. To quantify the absolute abundance of each unique TCRbeta CDR3 rearrangement, sequence reads were collapsed and filtered. For each sample, productive Simpson clonality was calculated by taking the square root of Simpson's diversity index across productive rearrangements. The table was pulled from immuneACCESS by TCRdb, which kept in-frame rearrangements only. Such tables lose some clones; where checked, under half of the loss comes from unresolved V genes, and the rest has no known cause. That table supplies the V and J calls and clone size; D and trimming were determined from the DNA. For this sample there are about 200,000 clones; around 82% appear just once. Approximately 10% of the sample goes to the ten largest clones.

Sequenced input: PBMCs or T cells enriched from blood (not recorded which). The clonotype comes from a man in his forties who had recovered from COVID-19.

CDR3 sequence: CATSVAGGYNEQFF. The sequenced DNA: TGTGCCACCAGTGTAGCAGGGGGTTACAATGAGCAGTTCTTC. The V gene is TRBV24-1 and the J gene is TRBJ2-1; 7 central nucleotides agree with TRBD1. The CDR3 starts with the cysteine, ends with the phenylalanine, and has 14 residues. Left in the record is the CDR3 DNA by itself, 42 bases read in frame from the first base. The junction shows trimming of 5 bases on V and 4 bases on J, and the gene matches do not reach 4 bases of it. The germline V gene gives CDR1 as KGHDR and CDR2 as SFDVKD.